These 20 T cell receptor beta chains share one sample of origin, sequenced in a study of T cell responses to AZD1222 COVID-19 vaccine (dated by TCRdb to about 2021). The library was obtained by the immunoSEQ multiplex PCR assay. TCRdb mirrors the immuneACCESS table, restricted to in-frame sequences. Some clones are absent from its copies; in checked studies, under half trace to an unresolved V gene, and the reason for the others is unknown. The sample yields around 270,000 clones; 90% to 95% were counted once. Together, the top ten hold less than 0.65% of the sample. The time point label corresponds to: about 28 days (+/-7) after the second vaccine dose. Sample: peripheral blood, taken 28 days after the second AZD1222 dose. All receptors come from an adult who received the AZD1222 COVID-19 vaccine.

The genes are TRBV28 and TRBJ2-7; D uncertain. The germline V gene encodes CDR1 MDHEN and CDR2 SYDVKM. CDR3 size: 11 residues. Trimming stripped 6 bases from V and 0 bases from J, with 3 bases between. CDR3 residues: CASSDSYEQYF. DNA for the CDR3: TGTGCCAGCAGCGACTCCTACGAGCAGTACTTC.

J is TRBJ2-1 and V is TRBV11-3; D possibly corresponds to TRBD2 (6 bases). The CDR3 spans 17 residues. Trimming pared 3 bases from V and 0 bases from J, leaving 15 bases between. The germline V gene has CDR1 SGHNT and CDR2 YENEEA. DNA of the CDR3: TGTGCCAGCAGCTTGGGGGGAGCGGGCCGCTCCTACAATGAGCAGTTCTTC. Its protein is CASSLGGAGRSYNEQFF.

The chain uses TRBV3-1 (or the pseudogene TRBV3-2) and TRBJ1-3; no definite D call. Trimming removed 2 bases from V and 0 bases from J, with 2 bases in between. The CDR3 has 13 amino acids. From germline, CDR1 is LGHDT and CDR2 YNNKEL (reference sequence). The DNA for the CDR3 is TGTGCCAGCAGCCAACACTCTGGAAACACCATATATTTT. Its protein product is CASSQHSGNTIYF.

The chain recombines TRBV6-2 or TRBV6-3 with TRBJ2-7; 10 bases align to TRBD2. This CDR3 has 18 amino acids. CDR1 and CDR2 from the germline V gene are MNHEY and SVGEGT. V trimming: 2 bases; J trimming: 2 bases; junction bases outside the gene matches: 12. This chain's CDR3 is CASSYRTSSGGITYEQYF. The DNA of the CDR3 is TGTGCCAGCAGTTACCGTACGAGTAGCGGGGGGATTACCTACGAGCAGTACTTC.

The rearrangement links TRBV7-3 to TRBJ1-6, with 8 bases matching TRBD1. Germline CDR1 and CDR2: SGHTA and FQGTGA. After removal of 2 bases from V and 7 bases from J, the junction contained 1 base not matched to a gene. The CDR3 covers 14 residues. The CDR3 DNA follows: TGTGCCAGCAGCTTACAGGGGGCCAATTCACCCCTCCACTTT. It translates to CASSLQGANSPLHF.

This clone was recorded only once. The J gene is TRBJ1-5, the V gene TRBV4-3; D is unresolved. Germline V lookup: CDR1 LGHNA, CDR2 YSLEER. The CDR3 extends over 13 amino acids. The V gene lost 0 bases and the J gene lost 13 bases, with 13 bases spanning the gap. The CDR3: CASSQDAETLQHF. The CDR3 region has the DNA TGCGCCAGCAGCCAAGATGCAGAGACTTTACAGCATTTT.

V usage is TRBV7-9 and J usage is TRBJ1-6, with a possible D match to TRBD1 (5 bases). The CDR3 is 16 amino acids. Germline CDR1 reads SEHNR; CDR2 reads FQNEAQ (reference sequence). Between the trimmed V and J ends, which lost 5 bases and 7 bases, there was a span of 18 bases. As DNA, the CDR3 is TGTGCCAGCAGCCCCCCTGGGGTGGGGCGGAATTCACCCCTCCACTTT. This codes for CASSPPGVGRNSPLHF.

This chain joins TRBV3-1 (or the pseudogene TRBV3-2) and TRBJ2-3, with 13 bases matching TRBD2. The CDR3 extends over 16 amino acids. CDR1 is LGHDT and CDR2 is YNNKEL in the germline V gene (reference sequence). V shed 7 bases and J 7 bases; nucleotides not matched to a gene: 11. This CDR3 is CASTPGLAGSAYTQYF. CDR3 nucleotide sequence: TGTGCCAGCACCCCGGGACTAGCGGGGAGCGCGTATACGCAGTATTTT.

The CDR3 coding sequence is TGTGCCAGCAGCCAGGGACAGGGGGGATTTTCCTATGGCTACACCTTC. It yields the protein CASSQGQGGFSYGYTF. The chain combines TRBV3-1 (or the pseudogene TRBV3-2) with TRBJ1-2; 11 bases are shared with TRBD1. The germline CDR1 and CDR2 sequences are LGHDT and YNNKEL (reference sequence). The CDR3 is made up of 16 amino acids. V gave up 3 bases and J gave up 4 bases; unmatched junction bases: 7.

CDR3 DNA sequence: TGTGCCAGCAGCCCCCACGGACAGGGTGTCCATGAGCAGTTCTTC. Translated: CASSPHGQGVHEQFF. The genes are TRBV7-3 and TRBJ2-1; 8 nucleotides align to TRBD1. The CDR3 runs to 15 residues. With 5 bases clipped from V and 8 bases from J, the junction kept 11 bases outside the gene matches. Germline V gene sequence: CDR1 SGHTA, CDR2 FQGTGA.

The rearrangement links TRBV7-3 to TRBJ1-6; 7 bases are a match to TRBD1. The germline V gene encodes CDR1 SGHTA and CDR2 FQGTGA. CDR3 length: 15 residues. The J segment lost 9 bases and the V segment lost 0 bases, leaving 5 bases of the junction unmatched. CDR3 DNA: TGTGCCAGCAGCTTAACGGGCAGGGGGTCTTCACCCCTCCACTTT. Translating it yields CASSLTGRGSSPLHF.

This chain connects TRBV2 to TRBJ1-2; maybe TRBD1 (6 bases). This CDR3 comprises 11 residues. Germline V CDR1 and CDR2: SNHLY, FYNNEI. V lost 5 bases, J lost 8 bases, and 9 bases lay in between. CDR3 residues: CASSQGIGYTF. In DNA form, the CDR3 reads TGTGCCAGCAGTCAGGGGATCGGCTACACCTTC.

The gene calls are TRBV13 and TRBJ2-1; D unclear. The CDR3 consists of 11 residues. Germline-derived CDR1 and CDR2 are PRHDT and FYEKMQ (reference sequence). The ends were cut back, 3 bases at V and 8 bases at J, with 5 bases in the middle. The CDR3 bases are TGTGCCAGCAGCTTTACTTATGAGCAGTTCTTC. Translation: CASSFTYEQFF.

The rearrangement uses TRBV18 and TRBJ1-4; D may be TRBD1 (6 bases). CDR1 is KGHSH and CDR2 is LQKENI in the germline V gene. The CDR3 spans 13 residues. Trimming removed 8 bases from V and 5 bases from J, with 12 bases in between. The CDR3: CASTQGLNEKLFF. The CDR3 DNA is TGTGCCAGCACACAGGGTCTGAATGAAAAACTGTTTTTT.

This chain links TRBV5-5 with TRBJ2-3; 8 bases are a match to TRBD1. CDR1 and CDR2 (germline): SGHKS, YYEKEE (reference sequence). Losses at the gene ends were 4 bases for V and 5 bases for J; bases not matched to a gene: 6. The CDR3 sequence is 14 residues long. The CDR3: CASSLGQGRDTQYF. CDR3 in DNA: TGTGCCAGCAGCCTCGGACAGGGTCGAGATACGCAGTATTTT.

This chain links TRBV6-4 with TRBJ2-3, with D hard to call. The CDR3 is made up of 14 amino acids. Germline CDR1 and CDR2: MRHNA and SNTAGT. V lost 2 bases and J lost 6, with 12 bases in between. CDR3 sequence: CASSDLTAGDTQYF. The CDR3 DNA is TGTGCCAGCAGTGACCTTACGGCCGGGGATACGCAGTATTTT.

The chain recombines TRBV28 with TRBJ1-5, with D possibly matching TRBD1 (5 bases). The CDR3 covers 14 residues. Looked up from germline, CDR1 is MDHEN and CDR2 is SYDVKM. The ends were cut back, 6 bases at V and 6 bases at J, with 15 bases in the middle. The CDR3 reads CASRLGRAAQPQHF. In DNA, the CDR3 is TGTGCCAGCAGACTGGGCAGGGCGGCTCAGCCCCAGCATTTT. The whole variable domain, remainder taken from reference TRBV28 and TRBJ1-5, is DVKVTQSSRYLVKRTGEKVFLECVQDMDHENMFWYRQDPGLGLRLIYFSYDVKMKEKGDIPEGYSVSREKKERFSLILESASTNQTSMYLCASRLGRAAQPQHFGDGTRLSIL.

This chain joins TRBV11-1 and TRBJ2-1; 10 bases are shared with TRBD2. This CDR3 comprises 17 residues. The ends lost 0 bases at V and 5 bases at J; junction bases unmatched: 7. Germline V gene sequence: CDR1 SGHAT, CDR2 FQDESV (reference sequence). The CDR3 sequence is CASSLARASGRDNEQFF. DNA for the CDR3: TGTGCCAGCAGCTTAGCGCGGGCTAGCGGGAGAGACAATGAGCAGTTCTTC.

V and J are TRBV6-5 and TRBJ1-5, with D unclear. This CDR3 contains 14 residues. Germline V lookup: CDR1 MNHEY, CDR2 SVGAGI. V lost 6 bases and J lost 0, with 9 bases in between. CDR3 DNA sequence: TGTGCCAGCAGCTTAATAAGTAGCAATCAGCCCCAGCATTTT. It is translated as CASSLISSNQPQHF.

V gene TRBV23-1 combines with J gene TRBJ1-1; no firm D call. TRBV23-1 is labeled an ORF, and its function is uncertain. V dropped 3 bases and J dropped 5 bases, with 13 bases sitting between them. This CDR3 has 14 residues. CDR3 in DNA: TGCGCCAGCAGTCACGGCGGTTGGGTGACTGAAGCTTTCTTT. Its protein is CASSHGGWVTEAFF.